This T cell receptor beta chain was sequenced in a study of identical twins. The cDNA had a unique molecular identifier and a template-switch universal primer site. TCRdb reanalysed the 5' RACE reads using MiXCR and keeps one entry per CDR3 protein. The sample includes around 550,000 distinct CDR3 sequences, 12% to 15% of them seen just once. General observations from the study: Invariant MAIT and iNKT cells are populations that could partly confound zero-insertion analyses. Researchers reported excess low generation probability among twin-shared out-of-frame alpha sequences.

Germline loops: CDR1 SGHRS, CDR2 YFSETQ. The CDR3 is 13 residues long. Trimming removed 5 bases at V and 4 bases at J, with 10 bases between. This clonotype was found a few times. Its antigen is still unknown. Every donor was a healthy Caucasian. The same data also went into a second study, on yellow fever vaccine responses in identical twins.

The sequenced sample was CD4+ T cells sorted from blood. The source is a woman between 18 and 30 years old in good health. The chain has TRBV5-1 and TRBJ2-1, with TRBD2 as a possible D gene (5 bases). The DNA of the CDR3 is TGCGCCAGCAGACCAGGACTGTACAATGAGCAGTTCTTC. Translated: CASRPGLYNEQFF.